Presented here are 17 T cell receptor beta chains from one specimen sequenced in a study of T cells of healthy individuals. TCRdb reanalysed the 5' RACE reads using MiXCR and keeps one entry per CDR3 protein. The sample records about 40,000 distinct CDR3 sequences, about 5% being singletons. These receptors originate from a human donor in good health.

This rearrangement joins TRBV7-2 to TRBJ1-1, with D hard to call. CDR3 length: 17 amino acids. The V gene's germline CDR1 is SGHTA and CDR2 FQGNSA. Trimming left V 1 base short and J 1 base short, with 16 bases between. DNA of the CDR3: TGTGCCAGCAGCTTAGAGGCGCAGGCTCGAGGGAACACTGAAGCTTTCTTT. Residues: CASSLEAQARGNTEAFF.

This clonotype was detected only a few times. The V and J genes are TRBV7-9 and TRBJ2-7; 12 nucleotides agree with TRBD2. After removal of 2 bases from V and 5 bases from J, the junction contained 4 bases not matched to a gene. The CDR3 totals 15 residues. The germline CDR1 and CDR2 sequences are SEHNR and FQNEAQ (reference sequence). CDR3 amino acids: CASSLPTSGSHEQYF. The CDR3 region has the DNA TGTGCCAGCAGCTTACCGACTAGCGGGAGCCACGAGCAGTACTTC.

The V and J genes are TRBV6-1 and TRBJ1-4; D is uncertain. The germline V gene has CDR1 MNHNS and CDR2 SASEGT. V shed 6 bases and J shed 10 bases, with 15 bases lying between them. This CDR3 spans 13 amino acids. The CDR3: CASRILREGKLFF. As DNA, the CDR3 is TGTGCCAGCAGGATCCTACGGGAGGGAAAACTGTTTTTT.

The CDR3 DNA follows: TGTGCCAGCAGCTGGGAGGGGAAAGCTTTCTTT. It translates to CASSWEGKAFF. The chain joins TRBV7-9 to TRBJ1-1; the D gene is possibly TRBD1 (5 bases). V shed 4 bases and J shed 9 bases, with 9 bases lying between them. CDR3 size: 11 residues. Germline V gives CDR1 SEHNR, CDR2 FQNEAQ (reference sequence).

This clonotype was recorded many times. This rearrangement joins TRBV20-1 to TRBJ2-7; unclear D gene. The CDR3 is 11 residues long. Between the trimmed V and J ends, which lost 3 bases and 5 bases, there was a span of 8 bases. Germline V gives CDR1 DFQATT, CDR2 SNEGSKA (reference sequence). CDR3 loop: CSASLSHEQYF. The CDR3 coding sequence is TGCAGTGCTAGTCTGTCCCACGAGCAGTACTTC.

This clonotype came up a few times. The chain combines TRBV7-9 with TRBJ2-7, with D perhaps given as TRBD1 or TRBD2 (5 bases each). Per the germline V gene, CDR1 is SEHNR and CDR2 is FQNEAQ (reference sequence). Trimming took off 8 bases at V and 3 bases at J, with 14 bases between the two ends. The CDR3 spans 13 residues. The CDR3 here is CASGPRGHYEQYF. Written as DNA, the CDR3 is TGTGCCAGCGGACCTCGGGGCCACTACGAGCAGTACTTC.

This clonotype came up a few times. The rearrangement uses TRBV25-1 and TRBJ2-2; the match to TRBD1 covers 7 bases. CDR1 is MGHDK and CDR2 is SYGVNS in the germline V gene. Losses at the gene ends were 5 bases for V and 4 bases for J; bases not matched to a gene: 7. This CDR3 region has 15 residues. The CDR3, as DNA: TGTGCCAGCAGTACCGGGACAGAGATCACCGGGGAGCTGTTTTTT. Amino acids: CASSTGTEITGELFF. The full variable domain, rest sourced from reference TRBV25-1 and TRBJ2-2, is EADIYQTPRYLVIGTGKKITLECSQTMGHDKMYWYQQDPGMELHLIHYSYGVNSTEKGDLSSESTVSRIRTEHFPLTLESARPSHTSQYLCASSTGTEITGELFFGEGSRLTVL.

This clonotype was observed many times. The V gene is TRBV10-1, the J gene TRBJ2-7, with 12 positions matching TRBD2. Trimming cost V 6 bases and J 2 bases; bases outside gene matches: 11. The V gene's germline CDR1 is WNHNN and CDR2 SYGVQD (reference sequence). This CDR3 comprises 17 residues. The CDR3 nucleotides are TGCGCCAGCAGAAGACCACAAACTAGCGGGAGGCCCTACGAGCAGTACTTC. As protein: CASRRPQTSGRPYEQYF.

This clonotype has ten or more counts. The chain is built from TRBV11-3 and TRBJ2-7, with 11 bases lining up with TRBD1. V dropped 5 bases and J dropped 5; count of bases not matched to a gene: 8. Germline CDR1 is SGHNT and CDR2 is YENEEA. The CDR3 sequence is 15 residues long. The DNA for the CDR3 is TGTGCCAGCAGCCCCCGGGACAGGGGGAAACACGAGCAGTACTTC. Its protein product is CASSPRDRGKHEQYF.

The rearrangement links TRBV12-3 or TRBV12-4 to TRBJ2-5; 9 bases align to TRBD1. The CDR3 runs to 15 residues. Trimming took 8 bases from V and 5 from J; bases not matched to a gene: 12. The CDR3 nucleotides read TGTGCCAGCGGGACAGGGATCAGAGGATGGGAGACCCAGTACTTC. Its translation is CASGTGIRGWETQYF.

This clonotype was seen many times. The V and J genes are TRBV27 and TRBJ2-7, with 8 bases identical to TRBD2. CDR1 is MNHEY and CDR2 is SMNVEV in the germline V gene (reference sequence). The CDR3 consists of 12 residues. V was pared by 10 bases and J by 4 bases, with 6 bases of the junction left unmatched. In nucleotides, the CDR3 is TGTGCCACCATAGCGGGACTATACGAGCAGTACTTC. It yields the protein CATIAGLYEQYF.

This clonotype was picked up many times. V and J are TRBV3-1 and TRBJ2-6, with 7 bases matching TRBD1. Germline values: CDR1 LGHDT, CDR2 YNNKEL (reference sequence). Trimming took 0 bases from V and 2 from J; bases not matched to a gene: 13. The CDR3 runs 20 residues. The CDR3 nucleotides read TGTGCCAGCAGCCAAGAAGGGCACGACAGGGCTAGAACTGGGGCCAACGTCCTGACTTTC. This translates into CASSQEGHDRARTGANVLTF.

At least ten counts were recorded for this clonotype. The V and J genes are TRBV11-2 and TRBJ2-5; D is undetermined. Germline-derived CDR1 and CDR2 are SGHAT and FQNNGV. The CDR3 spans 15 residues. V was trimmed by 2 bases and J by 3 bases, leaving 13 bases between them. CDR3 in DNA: TGTGCCAGCAGCTTATTTTCCCGGACGGAAGAGACCCAGTACTTC. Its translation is CASSLFSRTEETQYF.

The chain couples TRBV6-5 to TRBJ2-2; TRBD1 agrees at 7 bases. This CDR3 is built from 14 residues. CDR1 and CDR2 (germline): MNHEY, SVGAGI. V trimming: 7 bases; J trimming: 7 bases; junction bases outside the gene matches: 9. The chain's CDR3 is CASKVTGVGGELFF. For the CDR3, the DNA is TGTGCCAGCAAAGTCACAGGGGTCGGCGGGGAGCTGTTTTTT.

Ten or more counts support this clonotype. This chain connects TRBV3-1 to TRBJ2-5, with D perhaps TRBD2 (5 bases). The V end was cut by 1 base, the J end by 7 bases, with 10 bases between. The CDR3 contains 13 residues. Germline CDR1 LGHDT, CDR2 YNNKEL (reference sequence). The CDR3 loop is CASSQAGRGTQYF. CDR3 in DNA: TGTGCCAGCAGCCAAGCAGGACGGGGGACCCAGTACTTC.

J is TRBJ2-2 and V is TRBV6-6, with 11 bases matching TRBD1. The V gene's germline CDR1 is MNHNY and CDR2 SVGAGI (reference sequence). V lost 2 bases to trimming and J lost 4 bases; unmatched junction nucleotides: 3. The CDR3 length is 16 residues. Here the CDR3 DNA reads TGTGCCAGCAGTTACAGGGGACAGGGGGGCACCGGGGAGCTGTTTTTT. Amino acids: CASSYRGQGGTGELFF.

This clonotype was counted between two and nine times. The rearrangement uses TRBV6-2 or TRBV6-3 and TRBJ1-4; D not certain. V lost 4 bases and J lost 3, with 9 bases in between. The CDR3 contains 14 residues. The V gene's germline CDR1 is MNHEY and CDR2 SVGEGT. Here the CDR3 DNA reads TGTGCCAGCAGTTCGGGAACGGCTAATGAAAAACTGTTTTTT. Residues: CASSSGTANEKLFF.